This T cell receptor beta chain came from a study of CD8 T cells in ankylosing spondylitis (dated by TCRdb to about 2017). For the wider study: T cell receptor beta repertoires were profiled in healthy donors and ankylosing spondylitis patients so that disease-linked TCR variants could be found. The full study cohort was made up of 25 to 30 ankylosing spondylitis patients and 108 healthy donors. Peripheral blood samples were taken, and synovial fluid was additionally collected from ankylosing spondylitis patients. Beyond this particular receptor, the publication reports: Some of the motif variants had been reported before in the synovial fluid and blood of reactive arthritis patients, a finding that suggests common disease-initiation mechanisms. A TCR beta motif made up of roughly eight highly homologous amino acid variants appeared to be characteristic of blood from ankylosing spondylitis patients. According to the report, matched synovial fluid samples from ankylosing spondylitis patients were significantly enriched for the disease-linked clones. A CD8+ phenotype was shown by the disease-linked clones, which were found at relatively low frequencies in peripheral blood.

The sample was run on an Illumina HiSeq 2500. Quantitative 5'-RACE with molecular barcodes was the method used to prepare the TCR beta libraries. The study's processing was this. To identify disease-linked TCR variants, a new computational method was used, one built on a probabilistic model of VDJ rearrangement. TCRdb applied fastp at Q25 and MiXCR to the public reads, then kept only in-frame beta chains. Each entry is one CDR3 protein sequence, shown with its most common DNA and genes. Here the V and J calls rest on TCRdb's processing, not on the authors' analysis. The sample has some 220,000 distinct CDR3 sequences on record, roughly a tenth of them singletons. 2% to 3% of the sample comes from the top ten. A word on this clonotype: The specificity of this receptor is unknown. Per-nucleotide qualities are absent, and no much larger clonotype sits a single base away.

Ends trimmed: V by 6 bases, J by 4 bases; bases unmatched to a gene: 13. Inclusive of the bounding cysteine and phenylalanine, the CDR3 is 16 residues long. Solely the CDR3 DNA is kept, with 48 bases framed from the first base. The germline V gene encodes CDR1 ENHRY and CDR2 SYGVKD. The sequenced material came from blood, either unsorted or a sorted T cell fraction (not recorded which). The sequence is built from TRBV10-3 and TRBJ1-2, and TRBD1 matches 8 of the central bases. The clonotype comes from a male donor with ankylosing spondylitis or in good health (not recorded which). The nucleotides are TGTGCCATCAGCCTGCGAAGACAGGGGTTAGCCTATGGCTACACCTTC. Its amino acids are CAISLRRQGLAYGYTF.